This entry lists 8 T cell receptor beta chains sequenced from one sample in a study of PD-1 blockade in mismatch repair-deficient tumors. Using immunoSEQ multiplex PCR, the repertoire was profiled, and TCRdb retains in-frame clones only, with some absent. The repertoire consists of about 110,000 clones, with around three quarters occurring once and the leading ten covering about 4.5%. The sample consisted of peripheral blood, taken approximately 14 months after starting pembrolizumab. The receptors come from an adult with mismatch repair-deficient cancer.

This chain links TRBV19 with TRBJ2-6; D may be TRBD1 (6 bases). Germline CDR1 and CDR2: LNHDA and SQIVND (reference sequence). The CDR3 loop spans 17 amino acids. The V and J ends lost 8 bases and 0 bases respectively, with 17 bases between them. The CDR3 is CASVQDRPGSGANVLTF. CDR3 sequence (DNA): TGTGCCAGTGTCCAAGACAGGCCTGGCTCTGGGGCCAACGTCCTGACTTTC.

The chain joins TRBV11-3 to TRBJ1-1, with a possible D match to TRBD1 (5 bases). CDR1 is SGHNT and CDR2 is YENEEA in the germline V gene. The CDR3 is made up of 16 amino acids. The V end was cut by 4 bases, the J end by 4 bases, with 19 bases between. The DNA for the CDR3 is TGTGCCAGCAGCTCACCCCCTTATACGGGGACCACTGAAGCTTTCTTT. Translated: CASSSPPYTGTTEAFF.

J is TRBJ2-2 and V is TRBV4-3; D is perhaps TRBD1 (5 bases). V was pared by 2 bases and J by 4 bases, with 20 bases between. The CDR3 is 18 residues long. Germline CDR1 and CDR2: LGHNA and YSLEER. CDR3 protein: CASSQWKGPSVVTGELFF. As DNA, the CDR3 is TGCGCCAGCAGCCAATGGAAGGGGCCGTCCGTTGTCACCGGGGAGCTGTTTTTT.

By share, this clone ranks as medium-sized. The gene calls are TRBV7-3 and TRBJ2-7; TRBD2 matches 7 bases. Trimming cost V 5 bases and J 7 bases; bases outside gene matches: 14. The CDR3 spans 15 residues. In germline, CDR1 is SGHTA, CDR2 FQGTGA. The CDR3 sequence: CASSPRAGVGWEQYF. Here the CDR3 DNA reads TGTGCCAGCAGCCCACGGGCGGGAGTAGGATGGGAGCAGTACTTC.

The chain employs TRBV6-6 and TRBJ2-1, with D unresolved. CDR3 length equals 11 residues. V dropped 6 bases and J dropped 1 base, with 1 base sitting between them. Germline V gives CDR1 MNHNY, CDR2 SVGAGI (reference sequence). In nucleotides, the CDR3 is TGTGCCAGCAGGTCCTACAATGAGCAGTTCTTC. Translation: CASRSYNEQFF.

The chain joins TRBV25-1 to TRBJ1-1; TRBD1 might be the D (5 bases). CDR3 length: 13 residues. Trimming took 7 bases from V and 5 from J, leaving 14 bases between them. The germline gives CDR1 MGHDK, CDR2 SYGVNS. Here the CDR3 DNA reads TGTGCCAGCACCCTCGGGGGTTTTACTGAAGCTTTCTTT. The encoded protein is CASTLGGFTEAFF.

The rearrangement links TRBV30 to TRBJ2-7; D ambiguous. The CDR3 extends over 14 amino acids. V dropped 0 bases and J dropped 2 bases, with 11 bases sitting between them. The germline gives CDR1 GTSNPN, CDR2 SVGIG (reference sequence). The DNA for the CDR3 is TGTGCCTGGAGTGTATTTTCTTATCCCTACGAGCAGTACTTC. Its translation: CAWSVFSYPYEQYF. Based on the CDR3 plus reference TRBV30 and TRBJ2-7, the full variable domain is SQTIHQWPATLVQPVGSPLSLECTVEGTSNPNLYWYRQAAGRGLQLLFYSVGIGQISSEVPQNLSASRPQDRQFILSSKKLLLSDSGFYLCAWSVFSYPYEQYFGPGTRLTVT.

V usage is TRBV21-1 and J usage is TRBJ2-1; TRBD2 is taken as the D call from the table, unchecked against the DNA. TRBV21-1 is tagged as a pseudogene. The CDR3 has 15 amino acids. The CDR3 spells CASSDQTEGDNEQFF. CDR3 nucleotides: TGTGCCAGCAGCGACCAAACGGAGGGAGACAATGAGCAGTTCTTC.